A selection of T cell receptor beta chains follows, all from one sample in a study of T cell responses to AZD1222 COVID-19 vaccine. The protocol was immunoSEQ multiplex PCR, while the TCRdb copy is restricted to in-frame clones and leaves out a portion. Of more than 110,000 clones listed, over 85% are singletons. The source was peripheral blood, collected on day 0 of AZD1222 vaccination. These receptors came from an adult in good health. Both conserved end residues are part of each CDR3. The order of the fields is V gene, D gene, J gene, clone size, CDR3 protein, CDR3 DNA. D genes are given only for firm matches. Some rows mark clone size as missing; the rest say once, few, many or name a class of expanded clone.

V gene: TRBV2
D gene: -
J gene: TRBJ1-2
clone size: -
CDR3 protein: CASSEVQGPNYGYTF
CDR3 DNA: TGTGCCAGCAGTGAGGTGCAGGGGCCTAACTATGGCTACACCTTC

V gene: TRBV19
D gene: -
J gene: TRBJ1-5
clone size: -
CDR3 protein: CASSMRAPNQPQHF
CDR3 DNA: TGTGCCAGTAGTATGAGGGCACCCAATCAGCCCCAGCATTTT

V gene: TRBV15
D gene: -
J gene: TRBJ2-2
clone size: -
CDR3 protein: CATSRESTIWNTGELFF
CDR3 DNA: TGTGCCACCAGCAGAGAGAGTACTATATGGAACACCGGGGAGCTGTTTTTT

V gene: TRBV3-1/TRBV3-2
D gene: -
J gene: TRBJ2-7
clone size: -
CDR3 protein: CASSQSNNPYEQYF
CDR3 DNA: TGTGCCAGCAGCCAATCGAACAACCCCTACGAGCAGTACTTC

V gene: TRBV15
D gene: TRBD1
J gene: TRBJ1-2
clone size: once
CDR3 protein: CATSRGPRDSYGYTF
CDR3 DNA: TGTGCCACCAGCAGAGGCCCCCGGGACAGCTATGGCTACACCTTC

V gene: TRBV5-8
D gene: TRBD2
J gene: TRBJ2-7
clone size: -
CDR3 protein: CASSRRASGRREQYF
CDR3 DNA: TGTGCCAGCAGCCGGAGGGCTAGCGGGAGACGCGAGCAGTACTTC

V gene: TRBV27
D gene: -
J gene: TRBJ1-1
clone size: once
CDR3 protein: CASSLGGARTEAFF
CDR3 DNA: TGTGCCAGCAGTTTGGGGGGCGCGCGCACTGAAGCTTTCTTT

V gene: TRBV11-3
D gene: TRBD2
J gene: TRBJ2-1
clone size: -
CDR3 protein: CASSPGTNYNEQFF
CDR3 DNA: TGTGCCAGCAGTCCCGGGACTAACTACAATGAGCAGTTCTTC

V gene: TRBV14
D gene: TRBD1
J gene: TRBJ2-2
clone size: -
CDR3 protein: CASSRWGQGYTGELFF
CDR3 DNA: TGTGCCAGCAGCCGATGGGGACAGGGGTACACCGGGGAGCTGTTTTTT

V gene: TRBV13
D gene: -
J gene: TRBJ2-1
clone size: -
CDR3 protein: CASSLNGDNEQFF
CDR3 DNA: TGTGCCAGCAGCTTAAACGGGGACAATGAGCAGTTCTTC

V gene: TRBV24-1
D gene: TRBD1
J gene: TRBJ1-2
clone size: -
CDR3 protein: CATSDSRDRDGYTF
CDR3 DNA: TGTGCCACCAGTGATTCCCGGGACAGGGATGGCTACACCTTC

V gene: TRBV5-1
D gene: TRBD2
J gene: TRBJ2-1
clone size: -
CDR3 protein: CASSFGAGGGNEQFF
CDR3 DNA: TGCGCCAGCAGCTTCGGAGCGGGAGGGGGGAATGAGCAGTTCTTC

V gene: TRBV7-2
D gene: -
J gene: TRBJ2-7
clone size: -
CDR3 protein: CASSLAPGQQYEQYF
CDR3 DNA: TGTGCCAGCAGCTTAGCCCCGGGACAACAATACGAGCAGTACTTC

V gene: TRBV2
D gene: -
J gene: TRBJ2-3
clone size: -
CDR3 protein: CASSYYQFEGETDTQYF
CDR3 DNA: TGTGCCAGCAGCTACTACCAATTTGAGGGGGAGACAGATACGCAGTATTTT

V gene: TRBV27
D gene: -
J gene: TRBJ2-7
clone size: once
CDR3 protein: CASSFKGSPSYEQYF
CDR3 DNA: TGTGCCAGCAGTTTCAAGGGCTCCCCCTCCTACGAGCAGTACTTC

V gene: TRBV18
D gene: -
J gene: TRBJ1-5
clone size: -
CDR3 protein: CASSPPSGRDSNQPQHF
CDR3 DNA: TGTGCCAGCTCACCACCGTCGGGGCGGGATAGCAATCAGCCCCAGCATTTT

V gene: TRBV3-1/TRBV3-2
D gene: -
J gene: TRBJ1-4
clone size: -
CDR3 protein: CASSQDWGREKLFF
CDR3 DNA: TGTGCCAGCAGCCAAGACTGGGGGAGAGAAAAACTGTTTTTT

V gene: TRBV7-8
D gene: TRBD2
J gene: TRBJ2-7
clone size: -
CDR3 protein: CASSAQTSGNYEQYF
CDR3 DNA: TGTGCCAGCAGCGCCCAGACTAGCGGAAACTACGAGCAGTACTTC

V gene: TRBV27
D gene: -
J gene: TRBJ1-5
clone size: -
CDR3 protein: CASSRAGEGRQPQHF
CDR3 DNA: TGTGCCAGCAGCCGGGCAGGGGAAGGGAGGCAGCCCCAGCATTTT

V gene: TRBV7-2
D gene: -
J gene: TRBJ2-1
clone size: -
CDR3 protein: CASSLWTLNEQFF
CDR3 DNA: TGTGCCAGCAGCCTTTGGACTCTCAATGAGCAGTTCTTC

V gene: TRBV19
D gene: -
J gene: TRBJ1-3
clone size: -
CDR3 protein: CAGAASSGNTIYF
CDR3 DNA: TGTGCCGGAGCAGCTTCCTCTGGAAACACCATATATTTT

V gene: TRBV5-5
D gene: TRBD1
J gene: TRBJ2-7
clone size: -
CDR3 protein: CASSQGASSYEQYF
CDR3 DNA: TGTGCCAGCAGCCAGGGGGCGTCAAGCTACGAGCAGTACTTC

V gene: TRBV6-5
D gene: -
J gene: TRBJ2-7
clone size: -
CDR3 protein: CASSYSPRYEQYF
CDR3 DNA: TGTGCCAGCAGTTACTCACCCCGATACGAGCAGTACTTC

V gene: TRBV6-6
D gene: -
J gene: TRBJ1-2
clone size: once
CDR3 protein: CASSYPANYGYTF
CDR3 DNA: TGTGCCAGCAGTTACCCCGCGAACTATGGCTACACCTTC

V gene: TRBV2
D gene: TRBD1
J gene: TRBJ1-2
clone size: -
CDR3 protein: CASSYGQGAEGYTF
CDR3 DNA: TGTGCCAGCAGTTACGGACAGGGGGCAGAGGGCTACACCTTC

V gene: TRBV28
D gene: -
J gene: TRBJ2-7
clone size: -
CDR3 protein: CASSLYSYEQYF
CDR3 DNA: TGTGCCAGCAGTTTGTACAGCTACGAGCAGTACTTC

V gene: TRBV28
D gene: -
J gene: TRBJ1-4
clone size: -
CDR3 protein: CASSSPGGGTNEKLFF
CDR3 DNA: TGTGCCAGCAGCTCCCCGGGGGGGGGTACTAATGAAAAACTGTTTTTT

V gene: TRBV4-1
D gene: -
J gene: TRBJ2-3
clone size: -
CDR3 protein: CASSPMSGLTDTQYF
CDR3 DNA: TGCGCCAGCAGCCCGATGAGTGGCTTGACAGATACGCAGTATTTT

V gene: TRBV19
D gene: TRBD2
J gene: TRBJ2-3
clone size: -
CDR3 protein: CASSTWTSGALNTQYF
CDR3 DNA: TGTGCCAGTAGTACCTGGACTAGCGGGGCTTTGAATACGCAGTATTTT

V gene: TRBV2
D gene: TRBD1
J gene: TRBJ1-5
clone size: -
CDR3 protein: CASRVTGVFTKGNQPQHF
CDR3 DNA: TGTGCCAGCAGAGTCACAGGGGTTTTTACTAAGGGCAATCAGCCCCAGCATTTT

V gene: TRBV15
D gene: -
J gene: TRBJ2-5
clone size: -
CDR3 protein: CATSRAGTSGETQYF
CDR3 DNA: TGTGCCACCAGCAGAGCCGGGACTTCCGGCGAGACCCAGTACTTC

V gene: TRBV18
D gene: -
J gene: TRBJ1-3
clone size: -
CDR3 protein: CASSPQGNTIYF
CDR3 DNA: TGTGCCAGCTCACCACAGGGAAACACCATATATTTT

V gene: TRBV6-1
D gene: -
J gene: TRBJ1-6
clone size: -
CDR3 protein: CASSEAQVKNSPLHF
CDR3 DNA: TGTGCCAGCAGTGAAGCCCAGGTTAAAAATTCACCCCTCCACTTT

V gene: TRBV15
D gene: -
J gene: TRBJ2-5
clone size: -
CDR3 protein: CATSRTTRTSQKETQYF
CDR3 DNA: TGTGCCACCAGCAGAACGACAAGGACCAGCCAAAAAGAGACCCAGTACTTC

V gene: TRBV19
D gene: -
J gene: TRBJ1-5
clone size: -
CDR3 protein: CASGYRDSNQPQHF
CDR3 DNA: TGTGCCAGTGGTTATAGGGATAGCAATCAGCCCCAGCATTTT

V gene: TRBV29-1
D gene: -
J gene: TRBJ1-4
clone size: -
CDR3 protein: CSVGQPLNEKLFF
CDR3 DNA: TGCAGCGTAGGACAGCCCCTTAATGAAAAACTGTTTTTT

V gene: TRBV14
D gene: -
J gene: TRBJ2-2
clone size: once
CDR3 protein: CASSPAGGELFF
CDR3 DNA: TGTGCCAGCAGCCCAGCGGGCGGGGAGCTGTTTTTT

V gene: TRBV9
D gene: TRBD1
J gene: TRBJ1-1
clone size: -
CDR3 protein: CASSPGGSEAFF
CDR3 DNA: TGTGCCAGCAGCCCAGGGGGCTCTGAAGCTTTCTTT

V gene: TRBV5-1
D gene: TRBD1
J gene: TRBJ2-7
clone size: -
CDR3 protein: CASSFTRGYEQYF
CDR3 DNA: TGCGCCAGCAGCTTTACCAGGGGGTACGAGCAGTACTTC

V gene: TRBV7-9
D gene: -
J gene: TRBJ2-3
clone size: few
CDR3 protein: CASSSSVYTDTQYF
CDR3 DNA: TGTGCCAGCAGCTCTAGCGTTTACACAGATACGCAGTATTTT

V gene: TRBV5-1
D gene: -
J gene: TRBJ2-2
clone size: -
CDR3 protein: CASSLVDWGLGELFF
CDR3 DNA: TGCGCCAGCAGCTTGGTAGACTGGGGGCTCGGGGAGCTGTTTTTT

V gene: TRBV4-1
D gene: -
J gene: TRBJ1-4
clone size: -
CDR3 protein: CASRRDAIAEKLFF
CDR3 DNA: TGCGCCAGCAGACGAGACGCGATCGCAGAAAAACTGTTTTTT

V gene: TRBV7-9
D gene: -
J gene: TRBJ2-7
clone size: -
CDR3 protein: CASRTAGRYEQYF
CDR3 DNA: TGTGCCAGCAGAACCGCAGGGAGGTACGAGCAGTACTTC

V gene: TRBV5-1
D gene: -
J gene: TRBJ2-1
clone size: -
CDR3 protein: CASSLLSRGVNEQFF
CDR3 DNA: TGCGCCAGCAGCTTGCTGTCTAGGGGTGTCAATGAGCAGTTCTTC

V gene: TRBV18
D gene: -
J gene: TRBJ1-2
clone size: once
CDR3 protein: CASSPDRTFYGYTF
CDR3 DNA: TGTGCCAGCTCACCTGACAGGACCTTCTATGGCTACACCTTC

V gene: TRBV4-2
D gene: TRBD1
J gene: TRBJ1-5
clone size: -
CDR3 protein: CASSQEAGQGYQPQHF
CDR3 DNA: TGTGCCAGCAGCCAAGAAGCCGGACAGGGCTATCAGCCCCAGCATTTT

V gene: TRBV18
D gene: -
J gene: TRBJ1-2
clone size: -
CDR3 protein: CASSPGVNYGYTF
CDR3 DNA: TGTGCCAGCTCACCAGGGGTTAACTATGGCTACACCTTC

V gene: TRBV7-9
D gene: -
J gene: TRBJ1-4
clone size: -
CDR3 protein: CASIRDGNEKLFF
CDR3 DNA: TGTGCCAGCATAAGGGATGGTAATGAAAAACTGTTTTTT

V gene: TRBV5-6
D gene: -
J gene: TRBJ1-4
clone size: once
CDR3 protein: CASSLLRDGQKLFF
CDR3 DNA: TGTGCCAGCAGCTTGTTGAGAGACGGGCAGAAACTGTTTTTT

V gene: TRBV9
D gene: TRBD2
J gene: TRBJ2-5
clone size: -
CDR3 protein: CASSAWTSGGKETQYF
CDR3 DNA: TGTGCCAGCAGCGCCTGGACTAGCGGGGGCAAAGAGACCCAGTACTTC

V gene: TRBV5-1
D gene: TRBD2
J gene: TRBJ2-5
clone size: -
CDR3 protein: CASSRGLAEETQYF
CDR3 DNA: TGCGCCAGCAGCCGCGGACTAGCGGAAGAGACCCAGTACTTC

V gene: TRBV27
D gene: TRBD1
J gene: TRBJ1-2
clone size: once
CDR3 protein: CASSLYPDRFNYGYTF
CDR3 DNA: TGTGCCAGCAGTTTATATCCGGACAGGTTTAACTATGGCTACACCTTC